Sequencing of this TCR beta chain was carried out in a study of T cell changes during pregnancy in multiple sclerosis. TCRdb's table, derived via immunoSEQ multiplex PCR, lists solely in-frame clones and lacks some. The sample lists more than 35,000 clones, more than 75% occurring once. Germline-derived CDR1 and CDR2 are MDHEN and SYDVKM. V lost 9 bases to trimming and J lost 1 base, with 17 bases between them. The CDR3 covers 15 residues. The TCR originated in a female donor in good health, enrolled as a control in a pregnancy study. The sequenced sample was CD8+ T cells from peripheral blood mononuclear cells, obtained after pregnancy. The chain uses TRBV28 and TRBJ2-3; D unclear. The CDR3 nucleotides read TGTGCCAGTCAACTCCCAGGCGCCGGCACAGATACGCAGTATTTT. It translates to CASQLPGAGTDTQYF.